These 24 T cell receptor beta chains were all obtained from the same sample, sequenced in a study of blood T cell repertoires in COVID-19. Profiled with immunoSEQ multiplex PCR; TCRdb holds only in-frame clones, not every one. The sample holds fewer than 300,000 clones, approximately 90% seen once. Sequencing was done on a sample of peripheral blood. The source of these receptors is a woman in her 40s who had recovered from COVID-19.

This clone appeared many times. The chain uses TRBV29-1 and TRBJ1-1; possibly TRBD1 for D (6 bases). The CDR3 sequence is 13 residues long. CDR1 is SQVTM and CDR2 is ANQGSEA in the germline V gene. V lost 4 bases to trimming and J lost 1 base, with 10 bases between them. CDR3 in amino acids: CSVADRTNTEAFF. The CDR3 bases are TGCAGCGTTGCGGACAGAACGAACACTGAAGCTTTCTTT. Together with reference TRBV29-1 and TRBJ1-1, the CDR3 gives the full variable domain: SAVISQKPSRDICQRGTSLTIQCQVDSQVTMMFWYRQQPGQSLTLIATANQGSEATYESGFVIDKFPISRPNLTFSTLTVSNMSPEDSSIYLCSVADRTNTEAFFGQGTRLTVV.

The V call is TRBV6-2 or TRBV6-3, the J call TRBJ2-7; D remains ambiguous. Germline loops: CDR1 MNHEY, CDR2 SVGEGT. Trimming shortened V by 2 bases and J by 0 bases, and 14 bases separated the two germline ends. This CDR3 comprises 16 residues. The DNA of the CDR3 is TGTGCCAGCAGTTACGCGGCTGTACGGAGCTCCTACGAGCAGTACGTC. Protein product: CASSYAAVRSSYEQYV.

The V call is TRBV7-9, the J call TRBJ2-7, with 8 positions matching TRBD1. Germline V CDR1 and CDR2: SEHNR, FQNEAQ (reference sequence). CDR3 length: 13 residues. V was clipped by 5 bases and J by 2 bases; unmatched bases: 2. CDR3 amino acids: CASSEGQAYEQYF. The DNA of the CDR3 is TGTGCCAGCAGCGAGGGACAGGCCTACGAGCAGTACTTC.

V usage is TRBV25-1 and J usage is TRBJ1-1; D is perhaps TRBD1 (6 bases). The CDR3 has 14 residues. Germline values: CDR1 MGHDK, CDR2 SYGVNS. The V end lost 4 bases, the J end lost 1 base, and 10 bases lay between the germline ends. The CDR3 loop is CASSGLQGNTEAFF. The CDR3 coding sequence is TGTGCCAGCAGTGGACTACAGGGGAACACTGAAGCTTTCTTT.

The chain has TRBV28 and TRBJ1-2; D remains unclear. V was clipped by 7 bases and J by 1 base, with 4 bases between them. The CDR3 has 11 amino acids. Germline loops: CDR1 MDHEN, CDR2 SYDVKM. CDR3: CASKLNYGYTF. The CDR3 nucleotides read TGTGCCAGCAAACTTAACTATGGCTACACCTTC.

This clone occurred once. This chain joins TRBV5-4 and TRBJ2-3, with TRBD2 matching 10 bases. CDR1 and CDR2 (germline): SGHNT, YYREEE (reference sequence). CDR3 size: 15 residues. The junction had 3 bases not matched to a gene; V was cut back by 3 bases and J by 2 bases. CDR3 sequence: CASSSTSGDTDTQYF. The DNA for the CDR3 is TGTGCCAGCAGCTCCACTAGCGGGGACACAGATACGCAGTATTTT. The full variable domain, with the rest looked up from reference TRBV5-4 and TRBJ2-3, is ETGVTQSPTHLIKTRGQQVTLRCSSQSGHNTVSWYQQALGQGPQFIFQYYREEENGRGNFPPRFSGLQFPNYSSELNVNALELDDSALYLCASSSTSGDTDTQYFGPGTRLTVL.

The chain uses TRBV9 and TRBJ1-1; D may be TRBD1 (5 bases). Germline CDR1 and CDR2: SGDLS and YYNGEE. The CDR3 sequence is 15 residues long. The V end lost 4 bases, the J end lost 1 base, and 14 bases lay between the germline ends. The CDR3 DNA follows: TGTGCCAGCAGCCCGCGGGGGAGTGGGAACACTGAAGCTTTCTTT. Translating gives CASSPRGSGNTEAFF.

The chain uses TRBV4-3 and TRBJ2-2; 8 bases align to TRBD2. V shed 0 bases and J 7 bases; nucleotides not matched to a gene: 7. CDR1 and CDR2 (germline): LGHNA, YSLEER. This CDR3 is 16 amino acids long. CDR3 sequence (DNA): TGCGCCAGCAGCCAAGATGGGACTAGTTTTCGCGGGGAGCTGTTTTTT. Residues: CASSQDGTSFRGELFF.

The CDR3 DNA sequence: TGTGCCAGCAGCCTCAAGGATAGGGCGGGGTACGAGCAGTACTTC. The encoded protein is CASSLKDRAGYEQYF. The chain couples TRBV7-2 to TRBJ2-7, with a tentative D call TRBD2 (6 bases). The CDR3 loop spans 15 amino acids. Germline CDR1 and CDR2: SGHTA and FQGNSA. V was trimmed by 5 bases and J by 4 bases, leaving 18 bases between them.

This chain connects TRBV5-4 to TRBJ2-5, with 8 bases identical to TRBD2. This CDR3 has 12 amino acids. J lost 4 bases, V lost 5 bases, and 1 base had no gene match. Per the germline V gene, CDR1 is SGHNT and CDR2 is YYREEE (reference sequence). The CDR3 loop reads CASRGLGETQYF. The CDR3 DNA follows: TGTGCCAGCAGGGGACTAGGAGAGACCCAGTACTTC. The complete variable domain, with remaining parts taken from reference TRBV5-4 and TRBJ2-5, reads ETGVTQSPTHLIKTRGQQVTLRCSSQSGHNTVSWYQQALGQGPQFIFQYYREEENGRGNFPPRFSGLQFPNYSSELNVNALELDDSALYLCASRGLGETQYFGPGTRLLVL.

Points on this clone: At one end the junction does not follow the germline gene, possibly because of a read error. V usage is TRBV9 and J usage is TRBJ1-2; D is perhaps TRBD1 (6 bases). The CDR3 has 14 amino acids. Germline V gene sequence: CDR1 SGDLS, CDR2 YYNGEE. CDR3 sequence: CASSVGVDIGQRIF. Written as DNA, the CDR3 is TGTGCCAGCAGCGTAGGGGTTGATATTGGACAGCGAATCTTC.

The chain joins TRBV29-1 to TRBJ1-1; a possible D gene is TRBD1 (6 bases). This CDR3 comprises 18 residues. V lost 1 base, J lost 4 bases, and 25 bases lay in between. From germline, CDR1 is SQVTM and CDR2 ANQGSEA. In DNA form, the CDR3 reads TGCAGCGTTGAAGTCCAGGGAGGGGGGGGAAGCTGGGTCACTGAAGCTTTCTTT. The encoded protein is CSVEVQGGGGSWVTEAFF.

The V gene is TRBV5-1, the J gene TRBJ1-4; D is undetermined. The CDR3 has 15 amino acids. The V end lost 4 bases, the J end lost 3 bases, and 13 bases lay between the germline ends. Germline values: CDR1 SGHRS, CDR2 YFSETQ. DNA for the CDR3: TGCGCCAGCAGCCCCCGGCAGGCCCCTAATGAAAAACTGTTTTTT. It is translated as CASSPRQAPNEKLFF.

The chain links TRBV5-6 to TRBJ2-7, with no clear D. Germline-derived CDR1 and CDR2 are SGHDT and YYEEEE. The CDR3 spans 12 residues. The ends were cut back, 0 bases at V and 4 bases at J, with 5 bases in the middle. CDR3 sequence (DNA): TGTGCCAGCAGCTTGGCCCCATACGAGCAGTACTTC. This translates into CASSLAPYEQYF.

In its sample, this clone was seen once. The CDR3 spells CASSLAGGQGETQYF. The CDR3 DNA reads as TGTGCCAGCAGCCTAGCGGGAGGGCAGGGGGAGACCCAGTACTTC. The V and J genes are TRBV4-2 and TRBJ2-5, with 11 bases fitting TRBD2. The CDR3 is 15 amino acids. V dropped 4 bases and J dropped 5; count of bases not matched to a gene: 6. The germline CDR1 and CDR2 sequences are LGHNA and YNFKEQ.

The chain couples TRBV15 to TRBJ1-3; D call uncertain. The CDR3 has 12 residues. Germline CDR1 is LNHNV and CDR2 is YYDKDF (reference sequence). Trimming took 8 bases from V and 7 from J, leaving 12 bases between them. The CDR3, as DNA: TGTGCCACCCAAGATAGGCGGAACACCATATATTTT. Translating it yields CATQDRRNTIYF.

CDR3 sequence reads: CASSGGDSRAYEQYF. Written as DNA, the CDR3 is TGTGCCAGCAGCGGCGGGGATAGCCGTGCCTACGAGCAGTACTTC. V and J are TRBV9 and TRBJ2-7, with a tentative D call TRBD2 (6 bases). CDR1 and CDR2 (germline): SGDLS, YYNGEE. CDR3 length: 15 residues. V lost 3 bases and J 2 bases, leaving 15 bases between the germline ends.

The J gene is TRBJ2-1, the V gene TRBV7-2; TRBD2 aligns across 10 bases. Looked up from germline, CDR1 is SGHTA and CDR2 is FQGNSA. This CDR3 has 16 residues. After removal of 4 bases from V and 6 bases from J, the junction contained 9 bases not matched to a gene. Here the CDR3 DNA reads TGTGCCAGCAGCTCAATCCCCCTAGCGGGAGCCAATGAGCAGTTCTTC. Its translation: CASSSIPLAGANEQFF.

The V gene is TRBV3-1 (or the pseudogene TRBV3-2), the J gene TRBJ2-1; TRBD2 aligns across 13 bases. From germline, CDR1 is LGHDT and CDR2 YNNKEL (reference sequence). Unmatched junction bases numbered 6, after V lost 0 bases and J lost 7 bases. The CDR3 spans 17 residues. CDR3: CASSQDPRTSGRNEQFF. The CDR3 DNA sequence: TGTGCCAGCAGCCAAGACCCGCGGACTAGCGGGAGAAATGAGCAGTTCTTC.

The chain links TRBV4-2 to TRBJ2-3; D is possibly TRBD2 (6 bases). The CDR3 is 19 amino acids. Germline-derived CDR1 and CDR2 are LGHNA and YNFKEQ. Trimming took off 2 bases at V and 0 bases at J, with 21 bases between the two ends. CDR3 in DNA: TGTGCCAGCAGCCAACTGTTGGGTAGCGGAGAATTTAGCACAGATACGCAGTATTTT. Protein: CASSQLLGSGEFSTDTQYF.

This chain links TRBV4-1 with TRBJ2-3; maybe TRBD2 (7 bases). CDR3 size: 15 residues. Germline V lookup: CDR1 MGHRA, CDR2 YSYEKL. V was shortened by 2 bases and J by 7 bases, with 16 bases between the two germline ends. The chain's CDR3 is CASSQTRGAFNTQYF. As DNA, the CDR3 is TGCGCCAGCAGCCAAACCCGGGGGGCCTTCAATACGCAGTATTTT.

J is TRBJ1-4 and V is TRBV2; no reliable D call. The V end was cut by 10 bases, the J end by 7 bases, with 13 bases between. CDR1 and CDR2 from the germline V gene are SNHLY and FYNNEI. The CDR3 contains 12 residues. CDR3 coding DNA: TGTGCCACCCAACCTGGAGGTGAAAAACTGTTTTTT. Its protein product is CATQPGGEKLFF.

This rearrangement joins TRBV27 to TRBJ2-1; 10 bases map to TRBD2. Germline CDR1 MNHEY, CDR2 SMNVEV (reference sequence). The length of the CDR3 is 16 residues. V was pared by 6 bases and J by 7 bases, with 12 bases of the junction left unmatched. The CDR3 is CASSTPLAGAGNEQFF. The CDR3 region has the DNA TGTGCCAGCAGCACACCCCTAGCGGGAGCTGGGAATGAGCAGTTCTTC.

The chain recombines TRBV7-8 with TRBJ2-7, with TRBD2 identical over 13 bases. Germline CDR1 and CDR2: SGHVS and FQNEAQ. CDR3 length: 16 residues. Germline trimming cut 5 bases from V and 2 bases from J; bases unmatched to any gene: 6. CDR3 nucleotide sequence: TGTGCCAGCAGCCCCAGGACTAGCGGGAGTGCCTACGAGCAGTACTTC. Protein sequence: CASSPRTSGSAYEQYF.